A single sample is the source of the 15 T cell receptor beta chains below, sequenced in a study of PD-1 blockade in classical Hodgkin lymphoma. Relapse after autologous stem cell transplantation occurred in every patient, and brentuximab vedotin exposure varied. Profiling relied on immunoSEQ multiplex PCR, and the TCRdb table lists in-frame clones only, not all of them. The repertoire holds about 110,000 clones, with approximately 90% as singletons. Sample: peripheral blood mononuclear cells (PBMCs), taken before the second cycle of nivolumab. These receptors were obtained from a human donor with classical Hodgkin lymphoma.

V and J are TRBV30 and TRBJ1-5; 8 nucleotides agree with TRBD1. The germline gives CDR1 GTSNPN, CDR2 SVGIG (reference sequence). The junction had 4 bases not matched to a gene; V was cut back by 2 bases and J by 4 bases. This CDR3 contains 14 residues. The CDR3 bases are TGTGCCTGGAGTTCAACAGGGGGGAATCAGCCCCAGCATTTT. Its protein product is CAWSSTGGNQPQHF.

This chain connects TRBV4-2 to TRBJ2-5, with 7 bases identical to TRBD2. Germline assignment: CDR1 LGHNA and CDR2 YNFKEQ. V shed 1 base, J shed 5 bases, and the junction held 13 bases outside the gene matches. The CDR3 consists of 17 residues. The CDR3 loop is CASSQATSGDWLETQYF. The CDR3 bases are TGTGCCAGCAGCCAAGCTACGAGCGGGGACTGGTTGGAGACCCAGTACTTC.

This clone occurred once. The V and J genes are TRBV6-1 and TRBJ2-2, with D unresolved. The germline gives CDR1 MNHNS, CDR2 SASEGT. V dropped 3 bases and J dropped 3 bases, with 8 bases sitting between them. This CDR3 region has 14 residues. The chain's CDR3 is CASSDTGYTGELFF. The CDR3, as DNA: TGTGCCAGCAGTGACACTGGTTACACCGGGGAGCTGTTTTTT.

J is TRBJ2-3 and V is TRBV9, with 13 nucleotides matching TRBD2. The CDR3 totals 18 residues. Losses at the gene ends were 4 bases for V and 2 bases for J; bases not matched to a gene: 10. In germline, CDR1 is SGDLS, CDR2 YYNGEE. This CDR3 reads CASSILAGGPRVTDTQYF. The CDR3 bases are TGTGCCAGCAGCATACTAGCGGGAGGGCCTCGGGTCACAGATACGCAGTATTTT.

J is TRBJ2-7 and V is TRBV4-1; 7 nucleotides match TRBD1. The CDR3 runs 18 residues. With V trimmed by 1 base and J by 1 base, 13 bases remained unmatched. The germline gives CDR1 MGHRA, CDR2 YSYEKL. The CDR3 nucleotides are TGCGCCAGCAGCCAAGGATTGTGGGGACAGCTAAATTCCTACGAGCAGTACTTC. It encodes CASSQGLWGQLNSYEQYF.

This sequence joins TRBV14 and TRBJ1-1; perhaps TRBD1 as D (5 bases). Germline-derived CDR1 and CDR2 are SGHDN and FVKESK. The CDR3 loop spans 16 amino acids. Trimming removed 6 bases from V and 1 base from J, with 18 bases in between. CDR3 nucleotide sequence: TGTGCCAGCAGTCAACGGACACCCCTGCGGAACACTGAAGCTTTCTTT. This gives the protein CASSQRTPLRNTEAFF.

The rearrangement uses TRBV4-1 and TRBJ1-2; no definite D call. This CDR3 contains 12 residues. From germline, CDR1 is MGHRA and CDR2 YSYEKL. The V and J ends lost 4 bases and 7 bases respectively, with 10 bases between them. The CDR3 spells CASSLGTAGYTF. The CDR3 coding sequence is TGCGCCAGCAGCCTGGGCACGGCTGGCTACACCTTC.

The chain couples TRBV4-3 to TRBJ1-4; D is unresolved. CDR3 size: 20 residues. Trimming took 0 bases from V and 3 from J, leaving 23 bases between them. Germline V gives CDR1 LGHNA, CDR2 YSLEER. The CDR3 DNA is TGCGCCAGCAGCCAAGATCGTAGGTTCATCCCGGGCGGAGCTAATGAAAAACTGTTTTTT. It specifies CASSQDRRFIPGGANEKLFF.

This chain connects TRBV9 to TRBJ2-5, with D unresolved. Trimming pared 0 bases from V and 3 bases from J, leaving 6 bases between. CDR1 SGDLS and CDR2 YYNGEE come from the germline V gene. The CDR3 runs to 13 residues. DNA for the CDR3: TGTGCCAGCAGCGTAGTACCGGAAGAGACCCAGTACTTC. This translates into CASSVVPEETQYF.

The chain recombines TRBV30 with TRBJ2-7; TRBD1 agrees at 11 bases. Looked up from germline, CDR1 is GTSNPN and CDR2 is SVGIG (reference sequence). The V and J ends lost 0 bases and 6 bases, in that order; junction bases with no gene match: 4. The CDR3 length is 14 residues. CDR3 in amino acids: CAWSVGQGASEQYF. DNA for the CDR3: TGTGCCTGGAGTGTAGGACAGGGGGCGTCCGAGCAGTACTTC.

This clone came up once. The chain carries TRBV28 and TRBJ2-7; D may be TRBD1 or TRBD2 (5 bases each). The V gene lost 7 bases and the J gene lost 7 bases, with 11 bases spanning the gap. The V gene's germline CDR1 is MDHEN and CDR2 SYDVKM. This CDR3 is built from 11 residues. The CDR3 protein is CASTEGREQYF. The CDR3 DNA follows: TGTGCCAGCACCGAGGGGAGAGAGCAGTACTTC.

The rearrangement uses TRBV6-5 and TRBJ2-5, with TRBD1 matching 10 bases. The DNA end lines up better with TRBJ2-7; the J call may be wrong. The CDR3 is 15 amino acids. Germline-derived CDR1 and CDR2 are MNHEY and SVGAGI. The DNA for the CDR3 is TGTGCCAGCAGTTACTCGGGACAGGGGACCTACGAGCAGTACTTC. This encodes CASSYSGQGTYEQYF.

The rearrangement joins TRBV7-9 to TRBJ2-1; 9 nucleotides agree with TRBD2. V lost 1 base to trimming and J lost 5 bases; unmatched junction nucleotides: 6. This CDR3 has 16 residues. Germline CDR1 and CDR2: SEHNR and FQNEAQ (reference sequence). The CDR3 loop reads CASSLVGLARDNEQFF. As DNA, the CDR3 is TGTGCCAGCAGCTTAGTCGGACTAGCGAGAGACAATGAGCAGTTCTTC.

The CDR3 sequence is CALGLQNYGEQYF. DNA for the CDR3: TGTGCCTTGGGACTACAGAACTACGGCGAGCAGTACTTC. The chain couples TRBV30 to TRBJ2-7; 7 bases align to TRBD2. V shed 7 bases and J 6 bases; nucleotides not matched to a gene: 12. The CDR3 loop spans 13 amino acids. Germline-derived CDR1 and CDR2 are GTSNPN and SVGIG (reference sequence).

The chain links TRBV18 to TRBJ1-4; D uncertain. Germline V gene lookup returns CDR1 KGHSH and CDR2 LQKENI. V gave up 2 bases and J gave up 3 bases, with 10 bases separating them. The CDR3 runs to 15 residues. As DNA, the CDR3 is TGTGCCAGCTCACCAGGCGTAGGTTCTAATGAAAAACTGTTTTTT. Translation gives CASSPGVGSNEKLFF.